The 31 T cell receptor beta chains below were found in one sample sequenced in a study of technical replicates of blood from several donors. Clones were read by immunoSEQ multiplex PCR, and TCRdb kept only the in-frame ones, dropping some. The sample yields roughly 68,000 clones, around 91% seen once. Sequencing was done on a sample of T cells isolated from PBMCs. The receptor set was obtained from a human donor in good health.

The chain combines TRBV5-1 with TRBJ2-2; D gene ambiguous. There are 12 residues in the CDR3. Trimming shortened V by 4 bases and J by 1 base, and 2 bases separated the two germline ends. The germline CDR1 and CDR2 sequences are SGHRS and YFSETQ. The CDR3 is CASSLNTGELFF. The DNA of the CDR3 is TGCGCCAGCAGCCTGAACACCGGGGAGCTGTTTTTT.

The chain couples TRBV5-1 to TRBJ2-4; TRBD1 aligns across 7 bases. This CDR3 spans 16 amino acids. Germline CDR1 is SGHRS and CDR2 is YFSETQ. With 3 bases clipped from V and 2 bases from J, the junction kept 8 bases outside the gene matches. CDR3 bases: TGCGCCAGCAGCTATGACAGGGATTCGTCCAAAAACATTCAGTACTTC. Translation gives CASSYDRDSSKNIQYF. Together with reference TRBV5-1 and TRBJ2-4, the CDR3 gives the full variable domain: KAGVTQTPRYLIKTRGQQVTLSCSPISGHRSVSWYQQTPGQGLQFLFEYFSETQRNKGNFPGRFSGRQFSNSRSEMNVSTLELGDSALYLCASSYDRDSSKNIQYFGAGTRLSVL.

CDR3 amino acids: CASSYFGQGRNIQYF. The CDR3 DNA is TGTGCCAGCAGTTACTTCGGACAGGGCCGAAACATTCAGTACTTC. The genes are TRBV6-5 and TRBJ2-4; 8 positions match TRBD1. Losses at the gene ends were 1 base for V and 6 bases for J; bases not matched to a gene: 5. The CDR3 loop spans 15 amino acids. The germline V gene encodes CDR1 MNHEY and CDR2 SVGAGI.

This chain joins TRBV19 and TRBJ1-1; no firm D call. CDR3 size: 13 residues. Germline CDR1 and CDR2: LNHDA and SQIVND (reference sequence). V lost 8 bases, J lost 0 bases, and 10 bases lay in between. The CDR3, as DNA: TGTGCCAGTTCCGGAGCCATGAACACTGAAGCTTTCTTT. Amino acid sequence: CASSGAMNTEAFF. Full variable domain (rest looked up from reference TRBV19 and TRBJ1-1): DGGITQSPKYLFRKEGQNVTLSCEQNLNHDAMYWYRQDPGQGLRLIYYSQIVNDFQKGDIAEGYSVSREKKESFPLTVTSAQKNPTAFYLCASSGAMNTEAFFGQGTRLTVV.

The rearrangement joins TRBV21-1 to TRBJ2-3; the table's D call TRBD2 went unverified against the DNA. TRBV21-1 is annotated as a pseudogene. The CDR3 totals 15 residues. DNA of the CDR3: TGTGCCAGCAGCAGAAAGCGGGAGTGCACAGATACGCAGTATTTT. This codes for CASSRKRECTDTQYF.

V usage is TRBV9 and J usage is TRBJ2-1; D gene unclear. With 3 bases removed from V and 0 bases from J, the gap between germline ends came to 7 bases. CDR1 and CDR2 from the germline V gene are SGDLS and YYNGEE. The CDR3 length is 14 residues. CDR3 sequence reads: CASSERSSYNEQFF. The DNA of the CDR3 is TGTGCCAGCAGCGAGAGGAGCTCCTACAATGAGCAGTTCTTC.

CDR3 region: CASSHSKASTDTQYF. The CDR3 DNA follows: TGTGCCAGCAGCCATTCAAAAGCTAGCACAGATACGCAGTATTTT. The chain recombines TRBV7-8 with TRBJ2-3; D ambiguous. Looked up from germline, CDR1 is SGHVS and CDR2 is FQNEAQ. This CDR3 region has 15 residues. V dropped 5 bases and J dropped 0 bases, with 12 bases sitting between them.

This clone was picked up a small number of times. The V and J genes are TRBV29-1 and TRBJ1-5; TRBD1 agrees at 11 bases. Germline trimming cut 6 bases from V and 5 bases from J; bases unmatched to any gene: 3. This CDR3 has 13 amino acids. CDR1 is SQVTM and CDR2 is ANQGSEA in the germline V gene. The DNA of the CDR3 is TGCAGCGTAGGGACAGGGGGAGATCAGCCCCAGCATTTT. Its protein is CSVGTGGDQPQHF.

J is TRBJ2-7 and V is TRBV6-1; TRBD2 matches 8 bases. This CDR3 spans 15 amino acids. Per the germline V gene, CDR1 is MNHNS and CDR2 is SASEGT. The J segment lost 2 bases and the V segment lost 3 bases, leaving 6 bases of the junction unmatched. CDR3 bases: TGTGCCAGCAGTGACTTAATAGCGGGACCCTACGAGCAGTACTTC. It codes for CASSDLIAGPYEQYF.

CDR3 DNA sequence: TGTGCCAGCAGCCCTGGGGGCACCTACGAGCAGTACTTC. It yields the protein CASSPGGTYEQYF. J is TRBJ2-7 and V is TRBV7-8, with a weak D call TRBD1 (6 bases). V lost 5 bases and J 2 bases, leaving 10 bases between the germline ends. Germline loops: CDR1 SGHVS, CDR2 FQNEAQ. This CDR3 region has 13 residues.

The V and J genes are TRBV10-3 and TRBJ2-3; 7 bases map to TRBD2. Trimming cost V 0 bases and J 3 bases; bases outside gene matches: 6. The CDR3 runs to 16 residues. CDR1 and CDR2 from the germline V gene are ENHRY and SYGVKD. The CDR3 bases are TGTGCCATCAGTGAGTCAAGGGCGGGAGCGACAGATACGCAGTATTTT. Translating gives CAISESRAGATDTQYF.

The rearrangement joins TRBV7-9 to TRBJ1-2; D uncertain. CDR1 and CDR2 (germline): SEHNR, FQNEAQ (reference sequence). The CDR3 has 14 residues. Trimming took 1 base from V and 1 from J, leaving 7 bases between them. The CDR3 spells CASSLGEVNYGYTF. The CDR3 nucleotides are TGTGCCAGCAGCTTAGGAGAGGTTAACTATGGCTACACCTTC.

The V call is TRBV6-4, the J call TRBJ2-2; 8 bases match TRBD1. CDR3 length equals 15 residues. Germline CDR1 is MRHNA and CDR2 is SNTAGT. The V segment lost 2 bases and the J segment 1 base; nucleotides outside the gene matches: 0. For the CDR3, the DNA is TGTGCCAGCAGTGACGGGACAGGGAACACCGGGGAGCTGTTTTTT. Amino acids: CASSDGTGNTGELFF.

The genes are TRBV28 and TRBJ1-2; 8 bases are a match to TRBD1. V trimming: 11 bases; J trimming: 4 bases; junction bases outside the gene matches: 9. Germline values: CDR1 MDHEN, CDR2 SYDVKM. The CDR3 covers 13 residues. The CDR3 is CASEDRATYGYTF. Written as DNA, the CDR3 is TGTGCCTCAGAGGACAGGGCTACCTATGGCTACACCTTC.

The V and J genes are TRBV6-5 and TRBJ2-7; 7 nucleotides match TRBD1. This CDR3 has 14 amino acids. The V segment lost 2 bases and the J segment 2 bases; nucleotides outside the gene matches: 3. Germline lookup yields CDR1 MNHEY and CDR2 SVGAGI. The CDR3 is CASSYARGTYEQYF. The CDR3 bases are TGTGCCAGCAGTTACGCCAGGGGGACCTACGAGCAGTACTTC.

This chain links TRBV11-2 with TRBJ2-7; 12 bases fit TRBD2. There are 18 residues in the CDR3. The V and J ends lost 3 bases and 5 bases, in that order; junction bases with no gene match: 14. Germline CDR1 and CDR2: SGHAT and FQNNGV. CDR3 region: CASSFRGRTSGITDEQYF. In DNA form, the CDR3 reads TGTGCCAGCAGCTTTAGGGGGAGGACTAGCGGGATTACCGACGAGCAGTACTTC.

V and J are TRBV27 and TRBJ2-3; D is possibly TRBD2 (6 bases). V lost 8 bases to trimming and J lost 1 base, with 16 bases between them. Germline CDR1 reads MNHEY; CDR2 reads SMNVEV (reference sequence). The CDR3 runs to 15 residues. The CDR3 DNA reads as TGTGCCAGCTCTTCCGGGGCTAGCGGCACAGATACGCAGTATTTT. Residues: CASSSGASGTDTQYF.

V gene TRBV6-1 combines with J gene TRBJ2-1, with 9 bases identical to TRBD2. Germline V lookup: CDR1 MNHNS, CDR2 SASEGT. V trimming: 6 bases; J trimming: 5 bases; junction bases outside the gene matches: 17. This CDR3 region has 18 residues. CDR3 in amino acids: CASSESPPIAGVDNEQFF. The CDR3 nucleotides are TGTGCCAGCAGCGAATCCCCCCCGATAGCGGGAGTTGACAATGAGCAGTTCTTC.

The V gene is TRBV5-1, the J gene TRBJ2-7; 9 bases match TRBD2. Per germline, CDR1 SGHRS and CDR2 YFSETQ. The ends lost 0 bases at V and 5 bases at J; junction bases unmatched: 12. This CDR3 spans 17 amino acids. The CDR3 loop is CASSLEGVAGAIDEQYF. The CDR3 DNA reads TGCGCCAGCAGCTTGGAAGGAGTAGCGGGAGCTATCGACGAGCAGTACTTC.

This clone was seen only once. The chain has TRBV9 and TRBJ2-1, with a possible D match to TRBD2 (6 bases). Germline V gene lookup returns CDR1 SGDLS and CDR2 YYNGEE. The CDR3 totals 16 residues. V lost 0 bases and J 9 bases, leaving 19 bases between the germline ends. Here the CDR3 reads CASSVVGGWNRGEQFF. The CDR3 bases are TGTGCCAGCAGCGTAGTCGGAGGGTGGAACCGTGGTGAGCAGTTCTTC. The full variable domain, rest sourced from reference TRBV9 and TRBJ2-1, is DSGVTQTPKHLITATGQRVTLRCSPRSGDLSVYWYQQSLDQGLQFLIQYYNGEERAKGNILERFSAQQFPDLHSELNLSSLELGDSALYFCASSVVGGWNRGEQFFGPGTRLTVL.

The chain combines TRBV7-8 with TRBJ2-7; TRBD1 matches 7 bases. This CDR3 is built from 16 residues. In germline, CDR1 is SGHVS, CDR2 FQNEAQ. J was trimmed by 0 bases and V by 6 bases; bases with no gene match: 11. The CDR3 nucleotides are TGTGCCAGCAGTTATACCCGGGACAGTTCCTCCTACGAGCAGTACTTC. Translation: CASSYTRDSSSYEQYF.

The J gene is TRBJ2-7, the V gene TRBV28; 7 bases line up with TRBD2. The germline gives CDR1 MDHEN, CDR2 SYDVKM. The CDR3 totals 14 residues. The trim removed 2 bases at V and 5 bases at J, leaving 6 bases unmatched. The CDR3 loop is CASSLRGRADEQYF. The CDR3 bases are TGTGCCAGCAGTTTACGGGGGAGGGCGGACGAGCAGTACTTC.

The rearrangement links TRBV6-6 to TRBJ2-1, with D unresolved. The germline CDR1 and CDR2 sequences are MNHNY and SVGAGI (reference sequence). V lost 5 bases and J lost 6, with 17 bases in between. The CDR3 covers 15 residues. As DNA, the CDR3 is TGTGCCAGCAGTCTCCCGATTAATAGTGGCAATGAGCAGTTCTTC. Translation gives CASSLPINSGNEQFF.

The J gene is TRBJ1-1, the V gene TRBV11-3; 7 nucleotides agree with TRBD1. The CDR3 is 16 residues long. Germline V CDR1 and CDR2: SGHNT, YENEEA. V was clipped by 5 bases and J by 1 base; unmatched bases: 10. This chain's CDR3 is CASSPQTGMANTEAFF. The DNA for the CDR3 is TGTGCCAGCAGCCCACAGACAGGGATGGCGAACACTGAAGCTTTCTTT.

The chain recombines TRBV10-3 with TRBJ2-7, with TRBD2 matching 8 bases. Germline-derived CDR1 and CDR2 are ENHRY and SYGVKD. Trimming cost V 8 bases and J 2 bases; bases outside gene matches: 8. The CDR3 totals 14 residues. The DNA of the CDR3 is TGTGCCATCGCGGGGACTAGTGCTACCTACGAGCAGTACTTC. It yields the protein CAIAGTSATYEQYF.

The genes are TRBV5-1 and TRBJ2-1; possible D gene TRBD1, 6 bases. CDR3 length: 15 amino acids. Trimming shortened V by 0 bases and J by 6 bases, and 13 bases separated the two germline ends. The germline CDR1 and CDR2 sequences are SGHRS and YFSETQ. The CDR3 spells CASSLDRVPINEQFF. As DNA, the CDR3 is TGCGCCAGCAGCTTGGACAGGGTTCCGATCAATGAGCAGTTCTTC. Based on the CDR3 plus reference TRBV5-1 and TRBJ2-1, the full variable domain is KAGVTQTPRYLIKTRGQQVTLSCSPISGHRSVSWYQQTPGQGLQFLFEYFSETQRNKGNFPGRFSGRQFSNSRSEMNVSTLELGDSALYLCASSLDRVPINEQFFGPGTRLTVL.

The chain recombines TRBV5-1 with TRBJ2-3, with 9 nucleotides matching TRBD2. The CDR3 loop spans 14 amino acids. V was pared by 5 bases and J by 3 bases, with 4 bases of the junction left unmatched. Germline CDR1 is SGHRS and CDR2 is YFSETQ. As DNA, the CDR3 is TGCGCCAGCAGGGGAACTAGCGGGACAGATACGCAGTATTTT. Residues: CASRGTSGTDTQYF.

This clone came up a few times. The rearrangement uses TRBV7-9 and TRBJ2-7, with D perhaps TRBD1 (6 bases). The V gene lost 5 bases and the J gene lost 3 bases, with 11 bases spanning the gap. Germline values: CDR1 SEHNR, CDR2 FQNEAQ (reference sequence). The CDR3 has 13 amino acids. The CDR3 loop is CASSTRDIYEQYF. The DNA for the CDR3 is TGTGCCAGCAGCACCCGGGACATCTACGAGCAGTACTTC.

This sequence joins TRBV19 and TRBJ1-5, with a weak D call TRBD1 (6 bases). This CDR3 comprises 13 residues. CDR1 and CDR2 from the germline V gene are LNHDA and SQIVND (reference sequence). V was trimmed by 5 bases and J by 5 bases, leaving 10 bases between them. The CDR3 spells CASSPYRDQPQHF. The CDR3 DNA reads as TGTGCCAGTAGTCCGTACAGGGATCAGCCCCAGCATTTT. Using reference TRBV19 and TRBJ1-5 for the parts outside the CDR3, the full variable domain is DGGITQSPKYLFRKEGQNVTLSCEQNLNHDAMYWYRQDPGQGLRLIYYSQIVNDFQKGDIAEGYSVSREKKESFPLTVTSAQKNPTAFYLCASSPYRDQPQHFGDGTRLSIL.

The CDR3 spells CASSPTGTLGGYGYTF. The DNA for the CDR3 is TGTGCCAGCAGTCCTACTGGGACTCTCGGGGGCTATGGCTACACCTTC. V is TRBV14 and J is TRBJ1-2; D is perhaps TRBD1 (5 bases). CDR1 SGHDN and CDR2 FVKESK come from the germline V gene. Trimming took 6 bases from V and 4 from J, leaving 21 bases between them. The CDR3 runs to 16 residues.

The rearrangement uses TRBV7-3 and TRBJ2-5; a weak D match, TRBD2 (5 bases). Looked up from germline, CDR1 is SGHTA and CDR2 is FQGTGA. Trimming took off 5 bases at V and 0 bases at J, with 10 bases between the two ends. This CDR3 has 14 amino acids. CDR3 loop: CASSTSGYQETQYF. As DNA, the CDR3 is TGTGCCAGCAGCACGTCGGGGTACCAAGAGACCCAGTACTTC.